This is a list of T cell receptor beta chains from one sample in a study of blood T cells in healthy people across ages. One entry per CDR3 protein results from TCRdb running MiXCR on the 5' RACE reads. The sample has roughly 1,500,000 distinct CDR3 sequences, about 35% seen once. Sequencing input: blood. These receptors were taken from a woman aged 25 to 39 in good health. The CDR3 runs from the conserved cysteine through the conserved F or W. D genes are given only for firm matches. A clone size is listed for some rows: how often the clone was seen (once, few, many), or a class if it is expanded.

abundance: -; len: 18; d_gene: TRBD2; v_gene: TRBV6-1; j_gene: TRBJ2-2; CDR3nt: TGTGCCAGCTCCAAGGGGGGGCTAGCGGGAGCCCACACCGGGGAGCTGTTTTTT; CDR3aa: CASSKGGLAGAHTGELFF
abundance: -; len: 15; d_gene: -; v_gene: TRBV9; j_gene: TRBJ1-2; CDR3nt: TGTGCCAGCAGCGAGGGTATGGGGAGTTCCTATGGCTACACCTTC; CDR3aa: CASSEGMGSSYGYTF
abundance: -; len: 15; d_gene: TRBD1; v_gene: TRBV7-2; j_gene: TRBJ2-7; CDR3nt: TGTGCCAGCAGCTCAGGGACAGGGGGTCATTACGAGCAGTACTTC; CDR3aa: CASSSGTGGHYEQYF
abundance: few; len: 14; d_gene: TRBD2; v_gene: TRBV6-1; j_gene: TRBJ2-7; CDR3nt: TGTGCCAGCAGTGAACTAGCGGGAACTCACGAGCAGTACTTC; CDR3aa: CASSELAGTHEQYF
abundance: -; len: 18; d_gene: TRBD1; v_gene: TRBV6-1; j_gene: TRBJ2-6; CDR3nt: TGTGCCAGCACCGATGGGGCCTCAGGGGGCTCTGGGGCCAACGTCCTGACTTTC; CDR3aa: CASTDGASGGSGANVLTF
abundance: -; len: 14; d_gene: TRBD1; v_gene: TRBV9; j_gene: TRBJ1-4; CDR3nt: TGTGCCAGCAGCGTATGGGACAGTAGCGAAAAACTGTTTTTT; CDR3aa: CASSVWDSSEKLFF
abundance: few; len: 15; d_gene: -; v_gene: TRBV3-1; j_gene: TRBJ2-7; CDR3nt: TGTGCCAGCTCGCCCCCGGGTCTAGCTTTCTACGAGCAGTACTTC; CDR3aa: CASSPPGLAFYEQYF
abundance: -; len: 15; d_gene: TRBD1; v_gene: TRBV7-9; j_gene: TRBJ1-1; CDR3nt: TGTGCCAGCAGTATACCTTCAGACAGGGGTACTGAAGCTTTCTTT; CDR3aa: CASSIPSDRGTEAFF
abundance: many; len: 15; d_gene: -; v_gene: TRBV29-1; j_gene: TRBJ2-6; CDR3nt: TGCAGCGTTACAGGGCATAGCTCTGGGGCCAACGTCCTGACTTTC; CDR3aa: CSVTGHSSGANVLTF
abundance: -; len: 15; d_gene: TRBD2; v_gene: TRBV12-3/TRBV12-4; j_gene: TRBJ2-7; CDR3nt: TGTGCCAGCAGTACCGCGTGGGGGACTAGCGAGACCCGGTACTTC; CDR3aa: CASSTAWGTSETRYF
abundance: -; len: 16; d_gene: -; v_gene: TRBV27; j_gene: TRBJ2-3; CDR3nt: TGTGCCAGCAGTTTGCGTCTCGGGACTAGCACAGATACGCAGTATTTT; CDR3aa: CASSLRLGTSTDTQYF
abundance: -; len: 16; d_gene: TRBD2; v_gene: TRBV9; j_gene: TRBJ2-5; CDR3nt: TGTGCCAGCGGCGTAGGAACTAGCGGCTCAAAAGAGACCCAGTACTTC; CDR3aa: CASGVGTSGSKETQYF
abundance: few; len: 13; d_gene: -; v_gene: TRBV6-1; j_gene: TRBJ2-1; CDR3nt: TGTGCCAGCAGTGAAATAAGCGTCGGGGGCCAGTTCTTC; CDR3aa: CASSEISVGGQFF
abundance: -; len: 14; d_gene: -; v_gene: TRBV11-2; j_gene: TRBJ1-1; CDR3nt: TGTGCCAGCAGCTTAAGGGTACTCCGGACTGAAGCTTTCTTT; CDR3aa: CASSLRVLRTEAFF
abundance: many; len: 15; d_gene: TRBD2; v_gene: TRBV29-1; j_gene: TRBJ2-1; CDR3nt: TGCAGCGTTGCTCTAGCGGGAGGATCCCACAATGAGCAGTTCTTC; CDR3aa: CSVALAGGSHNEQFF
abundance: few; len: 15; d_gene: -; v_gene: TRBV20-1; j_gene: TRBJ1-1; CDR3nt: TGCAGTGCTAGACCTGAAAGGAGTAGTGGCACTGAAGCTTTCTTT; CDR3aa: CSARPERSSGTEAFF
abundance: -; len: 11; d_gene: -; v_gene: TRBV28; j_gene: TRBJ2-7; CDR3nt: TGTGCCAGCAATCGCAACCGCGAGCAGTACTTC; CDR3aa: CASNRNREQYF
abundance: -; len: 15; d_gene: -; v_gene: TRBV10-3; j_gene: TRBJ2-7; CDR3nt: TGTGCCATCAGTGAACCACGAGGCGCCGAGAGTGAGCAGTACTTC; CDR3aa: CAISEPRGAESEQYF
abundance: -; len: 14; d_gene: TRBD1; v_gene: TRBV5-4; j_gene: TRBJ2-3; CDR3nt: TGTGCCAGCACCCGACAGGGTGTCACAGATACGCAGTATTTT; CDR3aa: CASTRQGVTDTQYF
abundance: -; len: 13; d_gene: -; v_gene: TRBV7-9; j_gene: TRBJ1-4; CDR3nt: TGTGCCAGCGCGACCGTGACCCTCGAAAAACTGTTTTTT; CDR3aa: CASATVTLEKLFF
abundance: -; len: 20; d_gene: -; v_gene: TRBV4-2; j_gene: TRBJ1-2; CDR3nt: TGTGCCAGCAGCCAGGGGCCTTGGAGACAGAGGTTGGATAGGGGTTATGGCTACACCTTC; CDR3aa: CASSQGPWRQRLDRGYGYTF
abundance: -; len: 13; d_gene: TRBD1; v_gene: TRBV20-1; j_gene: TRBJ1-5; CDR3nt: TGCAGTGCTACGGGACAGCACAATCAGCCCCAGCATTTT; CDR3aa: CSATGQHNQPQHF
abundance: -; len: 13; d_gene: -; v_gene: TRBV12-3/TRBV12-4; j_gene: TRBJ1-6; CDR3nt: TGTGCCAGCAGTTTATTTGCTGATTCACCCCTCCACTTT; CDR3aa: CASSLFADSPLHF
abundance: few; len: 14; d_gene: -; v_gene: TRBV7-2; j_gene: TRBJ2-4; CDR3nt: TGTGCCAGCAGCTTAGTACAGGGAGAGGGCATTCAGTACTTC; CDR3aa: CASSLVQGEGIQYF
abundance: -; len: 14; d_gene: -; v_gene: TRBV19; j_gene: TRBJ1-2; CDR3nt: TGTGCCAGTAGTTCAAGCGGCAGCCCCGTAGGCTACACCTTC; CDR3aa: CASSSSGSPVGYTF
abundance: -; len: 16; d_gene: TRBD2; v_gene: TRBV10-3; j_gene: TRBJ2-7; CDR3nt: TGTGCCATCAGTGAGTATCTAGCGGGAGTTTCCTACGAGCAGTACTTC; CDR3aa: CAISEYLAGVSYEQYF
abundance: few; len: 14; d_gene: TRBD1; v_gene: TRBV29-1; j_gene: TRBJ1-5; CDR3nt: TGCAGCGTTGATACAGGGGTCCCCAATCAGCCCCAGCATTTT; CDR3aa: CSVDTGVPNQPQHF
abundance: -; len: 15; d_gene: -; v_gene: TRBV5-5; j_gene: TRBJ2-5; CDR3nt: TGTGCCAACAGCTTGGAAGCAGGCAGGAGTCGGACCCAGTACTTC; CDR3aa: CANSLEAGRSRTQYF
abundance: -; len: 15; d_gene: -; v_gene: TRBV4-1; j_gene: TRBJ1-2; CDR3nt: TGCGCCAGCAACCAAGCTGGGCAGGGTGGCTATGGCTACACCTTC; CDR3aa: CASNQAGQGGYGYTF
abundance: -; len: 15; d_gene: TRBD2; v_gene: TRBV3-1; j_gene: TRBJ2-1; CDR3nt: TGTGCCAGCAGCCAGAGAGCGGGGGGGCGCAATGAGCAGTTCTTC; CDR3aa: CASSQRAGGRNEQFF
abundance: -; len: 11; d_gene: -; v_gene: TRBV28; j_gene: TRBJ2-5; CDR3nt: TGTGCCGGCAGCCGAGGGGAGACCCAGTACTTC; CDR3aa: CAGSRGETQYF
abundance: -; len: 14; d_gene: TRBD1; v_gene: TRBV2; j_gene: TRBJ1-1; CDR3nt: TGTGCCGGACACAGGGGGCTTTTGAACACTGAAGCTTTCTTT; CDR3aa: CAGHRGLLNTEAFF
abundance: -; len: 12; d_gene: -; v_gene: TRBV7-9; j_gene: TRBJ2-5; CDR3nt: TGTGCCAGCAGCGGGACCCTTCGTGAGCAGTACTTC; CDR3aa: CASSGTLREQYF
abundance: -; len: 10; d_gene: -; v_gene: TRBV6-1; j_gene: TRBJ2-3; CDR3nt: TGTGCCACCGGATGGGATACGCAGTATTTT; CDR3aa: CATGWDTQYF
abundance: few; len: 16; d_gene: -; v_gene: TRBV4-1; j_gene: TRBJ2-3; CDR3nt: TGCGCCAGCAGCCAAGTGATAGTTTATTCCACAGATACGCAGTATTTT; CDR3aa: CASSQVIVYSTDTQYF
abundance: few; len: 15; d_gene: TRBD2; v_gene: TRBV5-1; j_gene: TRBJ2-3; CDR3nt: TGCGCCAGCAGCCTCCCGGGAGGCGGACCAGATACGCAGTATTTT; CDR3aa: CASSLPGGGPDTQYF
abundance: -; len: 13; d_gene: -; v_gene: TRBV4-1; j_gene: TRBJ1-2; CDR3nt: TGCGCCAGCAGCCAAGTGGGGGCGCGGGGCTACACCTTC; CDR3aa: CASSQVGARGYTF
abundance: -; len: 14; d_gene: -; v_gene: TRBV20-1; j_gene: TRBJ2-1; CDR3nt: TGCAGTGCTAGCGGGAGCACGTCCTACAATGAGCAGTTCTTC; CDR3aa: CSASGSTSYNEQFF
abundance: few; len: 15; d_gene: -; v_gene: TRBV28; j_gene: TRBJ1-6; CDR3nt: TGTGCCAGCAGTTTAACTCGGGGTTTGAATTCACCCCTCCACTTT; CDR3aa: CASSLTRGLNSPLHF
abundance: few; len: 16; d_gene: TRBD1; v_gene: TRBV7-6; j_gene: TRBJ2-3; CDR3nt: TGTGCCAGCAGCCCCGGGACAGGGGGGGCCACAGATACGCAGTATTTT; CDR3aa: CASSPGTGGATDTQYF
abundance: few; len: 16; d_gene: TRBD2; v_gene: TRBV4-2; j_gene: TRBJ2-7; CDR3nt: TGTGCCAGCAGCCAAGAGCTCGGGAGCGGGACTTACGAGCAGTACTTC; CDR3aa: CASSQELGSGTYEQYF
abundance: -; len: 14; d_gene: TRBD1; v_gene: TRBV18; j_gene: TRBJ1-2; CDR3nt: TGTGCCAGCTCACCCGACAGGGATTCGAGTGGCTACACCTTC; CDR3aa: CASSPDRDSSGYTF
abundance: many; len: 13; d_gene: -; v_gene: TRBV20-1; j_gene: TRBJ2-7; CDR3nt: TGCAGTGCTAGAGCAACGCAAACCTACGAGCAGTACTTC; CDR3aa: CSARATQTYEQYF
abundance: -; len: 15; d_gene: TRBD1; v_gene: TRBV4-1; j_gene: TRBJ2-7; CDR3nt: TGCGCCAGCAGCCACCCCGGGACAGGGGACCTCGAGCAGTACTTC; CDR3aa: CASSHPGTGDLEQYF
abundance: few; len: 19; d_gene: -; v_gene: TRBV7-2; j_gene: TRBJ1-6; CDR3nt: TGTGCCAGCAGCTTAAGGCGCCCATATACTGACTCCTATAATTCACCCCTCCACTTT; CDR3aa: CASSLRRPYTDSYNSPLHF
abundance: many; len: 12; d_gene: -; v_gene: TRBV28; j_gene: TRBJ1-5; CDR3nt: TGTGCCAGCAGCTTAGAAAATCAGCCCCAGCATTTT; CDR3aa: CASSLENQPQHF
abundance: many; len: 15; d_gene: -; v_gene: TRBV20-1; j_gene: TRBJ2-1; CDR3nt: TGCAGTGCTGTGGGGCCGTCAGGGGCTCATGGTGAGCAGTTCTTC; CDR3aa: CSAVGPSGAHGEQFF
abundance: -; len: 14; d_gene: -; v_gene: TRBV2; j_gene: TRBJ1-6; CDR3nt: TGTGCCAGCAGTGTCCACAGGGATGACTCACCCCTCCACTTT; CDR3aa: CASSVHRDDSPLHF
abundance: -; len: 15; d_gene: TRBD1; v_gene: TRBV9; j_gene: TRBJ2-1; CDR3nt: TGTGCCGGCAGCGTAAATTTGGACAGGGCCAATGAGCAGTTCTTC; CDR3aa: CAGSVNLDRANEQFF
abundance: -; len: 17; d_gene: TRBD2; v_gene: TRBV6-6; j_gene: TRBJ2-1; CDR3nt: TGTGCCAGCAGTTACCTCCCGGCGGGAGAGGGTCCGGATGAGCAGTTCTTC; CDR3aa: CASSYLPAGEGPDEQFF
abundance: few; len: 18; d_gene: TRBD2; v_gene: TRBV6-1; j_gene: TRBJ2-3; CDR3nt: TGTGCCAGCACCCAATCACCCTCAAGCGGGATTTCCTCAGATACGCAGTATTTT; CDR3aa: CASTQSPSSGISSDTQYF
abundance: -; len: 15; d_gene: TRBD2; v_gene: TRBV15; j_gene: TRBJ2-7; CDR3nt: TGTGCCACCAGCATTGGGACTAGCGGGAGCTACGAGCAGTACTTC; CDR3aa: CATSIGTSGSYEQYF
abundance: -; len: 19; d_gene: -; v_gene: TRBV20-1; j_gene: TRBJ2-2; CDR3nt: TGCAGTGCTAGTTTGGGGTATTTTTCAGGGGAGAGGTCGCCCGGGGAGCTGTTTTTT; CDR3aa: CSASLGYFSGERSPGELFF
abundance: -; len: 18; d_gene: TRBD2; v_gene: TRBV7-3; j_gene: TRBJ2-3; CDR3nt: TGTGCCAGCAGCTCATTAGGGAAAGTGGCGGGAGGATTGGATACGCAGTATTTT; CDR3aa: CASSSLGKVAGGLDTQYF